These 5 T cell receptor beta chains were all obtained from the same sample, sequenced in a study of shared clonotypes between healthy human individuals. Assay used: immunoSEQ multiplex PCR; TCRdb lists only in-frame clones, some missing. The table records under 600,000 clones, 95% to 98% of them present only once. The sample consisted of naive CD4+ T cells sorted from blood. Subset specified: CD45RA+ positively selected. The receptors originated from a young woman in good health.

The chain employs TRBV27 and TRBJ2-7; D remains unclear. This CDR3 contains 12 residues. Between the trimmed V and J ends, which lost 6 bases and 6 bases, there was a span of 12 bases. The V gene's germline CDR1 is MNHEY and CDR2 SMNVEV (reference sequence). This chain's CDR3 is CASRAGPIEQYF. CDR3 in DNA: TGTGCCAGCAGGGCCGGACCGATCGAGCAGTACTTC.

The V gene is TRBV5-1, the J gene TRBJ1-1, with a possible D match to TRBD1 (6 bases). CDR3 length: 15 residues. The germline CDR1 and CDR2 sequences are SGHRS and YFSETQ. The V and J ends lost 5 bases and 0 bases respectively, with 14 bases between them. The CDR3 loop is CASSPQGYMNTEAFF. The CDR3 coding sequence is TGCGCCAGCAGTCCACAGGGTTACATGAACACTGAAGCTTTCTTT.

The chain carries TRBV7-9 and TRBJ2-5, with D tentatively TRBD2 (5 bases). Trimming shortened V by 3 bases and J by 6 bases, and 11 bases separated the two germline ends. There are 13 residues in the CDR3. From germline, CDR1 is SEHNR and CDR2 FQNEAQ (reference sequence). DNA for the CDR3: TGTGCCAGCAGCTTGTGGGAGCAGAAGACCCAGTACTTC. It specifies CASSLWEQKTQYF.

The V and J genes are TRBV6-4 and TRBJ2-7; 10 bases fit TRBD2. CDR1 is MRHNA, CDR2 SNTAGT, per germline. The V segment lost 9 bases and the J segment 3 bases; nucleotides outside the gene matches: 17. This CDR3 is 17 amino acids long. CDR3 nucleotide sequence: TGTGCCAGTATAAACCTCGAACTAGCGGGATTCGGCTACGAGCAGTACTTC. It is translated as CASINLELAGFGYEQYF.

The chain recombines TRBV7-8 with TRBJ1-5; TRBD1 aligns across 7 bases. Germline-derived CDR1 and CDR2 are SGHVS and FQNEAQ. V lost 5 bases to trimming and J lost 6 bases; unmatched junction nucleotides: 16. The CDR3 consists of 17 residues. CDR3 DNA: TGTGCCAGCAGCCCGCAAGCGGGACAGAGATTTGGTCAGCCCCAGCATTTT. Its translation: CASSPQAGQRFGQPQHF.